The table lists the clone carrying this TCR beta chain with many counts. Its antigen is still unknown. The sample comes from a study of blood T cells in healthy people across ages. Total RNA amounts of at least 6 micrograms were extracted per sample. General observations from the study: In long-lived donors, naive CD4+ cell counts and diversity exceeded those of aged donors. PBMCs left unsorted prevented a conclusive naive versus antigen-experienced comparison.

This CDR3 spans 16 amino acids. With 3 bases clipped from V and 1 base from J, the junction kept 8 bases outside the gene matches. CDR1 and CDR2 (germline): SQVTM, ANQGSEA. A sample-barcoded 5' primer and a J-beta primer mix were used in a second PCR of about 7 to 12 cycles. Tags on each cDNA molecule came from a template-switch adaptor with 12 random nucleotides. TCRdb analysed the 5' RACE reads with MiXCR anew, one entry per CDR3 protein. In the table there are some 880,000 distinct CDR3 sequences, roughly 35% of which are singletons. Sequencing was done on a sample of blood. The origin of this receptor is a young man in good health. The chain recombines TRBV29-1 with TRBJ2-1; the match to TRBD2 covers 8 bases. The CDR3 nucleotides read TGCAGCGTTGAGGGTCTGAGCGGGGGTTCCTACAATGAGCAGTTCTTC. Its protein is CSVEGLSGGSYNEQFF.